This T cell receptor beta chain emerged from a study of blood T cells in healthy people across ages. Combining a sample-barcoded 5' primer with a J-beta primer mix, a second PCR ran for roughly 7 to 11 cycles. The authors tagged each cDNA molecule using a template-switch adaptor with 12 random nucleotides. TCRdb reanalysed the 5' RACE reads using MiXCR and keeps one entry per CDR3 protein. Altogether about 1.6 million distinct CDR3 sequences are present, about 32% being singletons, with the ten largest covering approximately 10%. V shed 11 bases and J shed 0 bases, with 11 bases lying between them. The CDR3 has 12 amino acids. Per the germline V gene, CDR1 is MNHNS and CDR2 is SASEGT. The authors extracted at least 5 micrograms of total RNA per sample. On this clonotype itself: Its antigen is not known.

Overall study results and limits: TCR beta diversity, measured per million T cells, fell in a roughly linear way with age. A greater number of naive CD4+ cells and higher diversity distinguished long-lived donors from aged donors.

The V call is TRBV6-1, the J call TRBJ2-7, with D tentatively TRBD1 (5 bases). The source material was blood. The sequence was collected from a young woman in good health. CDR3 protein: CAGAYSSYEQYF. For the CDR3, the DNA is TGTGCCGGGGCTTACAGCTCCTACGAGCAGTACTTC.